This T cell receptor (beta chain) was retrieved from a study of T cells in Graves' hyperthyroidism and ophthalmopathy. RNA transcripts yielded amplified TCR beta CDR3 regions. First-round RT-PCR with HTBI primers amplified the TCR CDR3 region. TCRdb reprocessed the multiplex PCR reads via MiXCR and lists one record per CDR3 protein. The table lists approximately 370,000 distinct CDR3 sequences, about 17% of them singletons. In its sample, this clonotype was seen many times. J gave up 5 bases and V 6 bases, and 5 bases lay outside the gene matches. Germline V gene data show CDR1 as PRHDT and CDR2 as FYEKMQ (reference sequence). This CDR3 has 13 residues.

The sample consisted of blood. The sequence came from a woman aged 25 to 39 with Graves' hyperthyroidism that later progressed to Graves' ophthalmopathy. This chain joins TRBV13 and TRBJ2-7, with 9 bases fitting TRBD1. The chain's CDR3 is CASRVQGAHEQYF. The CDR3 nucleotides are TGTGCCAGCAGGGTACAGGGGGCCCACGAGCAGTACTTC. Full variable domain (missing parts from reference TRBV13 and TRBJ2-7): AAGVIQSPRHLIKEKRETATLKCYPIPRHDTVYWYQQGPGQDPQFLISFYEKMQSDKGSIPDRFSAQQFSDYHSELNMSSLELGDSALYFCASRVQGAHEQYFGPGTRLTVT.